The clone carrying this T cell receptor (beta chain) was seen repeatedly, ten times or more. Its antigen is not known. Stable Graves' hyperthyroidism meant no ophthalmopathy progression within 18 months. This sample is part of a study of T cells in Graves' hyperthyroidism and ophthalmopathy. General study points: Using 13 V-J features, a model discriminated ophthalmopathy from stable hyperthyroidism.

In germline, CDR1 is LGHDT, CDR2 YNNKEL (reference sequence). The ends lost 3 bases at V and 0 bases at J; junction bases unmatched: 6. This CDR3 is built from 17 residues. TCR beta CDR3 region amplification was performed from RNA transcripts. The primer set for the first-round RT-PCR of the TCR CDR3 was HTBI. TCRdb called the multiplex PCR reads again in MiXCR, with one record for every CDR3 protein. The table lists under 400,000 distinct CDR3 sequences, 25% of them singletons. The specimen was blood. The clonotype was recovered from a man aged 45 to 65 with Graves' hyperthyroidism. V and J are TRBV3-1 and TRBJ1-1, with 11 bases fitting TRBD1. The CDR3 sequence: CASSHAGQGAVNTEAFF. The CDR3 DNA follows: TGTGCCAGCAGCCACGCTGGACAGGGGGCGGTGAACACTGAAGCTTTCTTT. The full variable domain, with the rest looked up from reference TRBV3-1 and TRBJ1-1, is DTAVSQTPKYLVTQMGNDKSIKCEQNLGHDTMYWYKQDSKKFLKIMFSYNNKELIINETVPNRFSPKSPDKAHLNLHINSLELGDSAVYFCASSHAGQGAVNTEAFFGQGTRLTVV.